A selection of T cell receptor beta chains follows, all from one sample in a study of early T cells in non-severe SARS-CoV-2 infection. TCRdb reanalysed the 5' RACE reads using MiXCR and keeps one entry per CDR3 protein. The table lists more than 85,000 distinct CDR3 sequences, 10% to 15% of them singletons. The sequences come from whole blood, collected at baseline. These receptors were taken from an adult who was a healthcare worker with PCR-confirmed SARS-CoV-2 infection or an uninfected control (not recorded which). Each CDR3 is given with its conserved first and last residue. The D gene is left open where the match is weak. Clone size is not always given. Where it is, it says once, few, many or a class for expanded clones.

many	-	TRBJ1-1	TRBV20-1	TGCAGTGCCCTACCGGGAGAGACTGAAGCTTTCTTT	CSALPGETEAFF
-	TRBD2	TRBJ2-1	TRBV12-3/TRBV12-4	TGTGCCAGCAGTTTAAGGAGCGGGGGGTACAATGAGCAGTTCTTC	CASSLRSGGYNEQFF
-	TRBD2	TRBJ2-3	TRBV29-1	TGCAGCGTTTCTGGGACTAGCGTTGGGGATACGCAGTATTTT	CSVSGTSVGDTQYF
-	-	TRBJ1-2	TRBV30	TGTGCCTGGAGCTTACAACGGGAGGGCTACACCTTC	CAWSLQREGYTF
many	TRBD1	TRBJ2-5	TRBV12-3/TRBV12-4	TGTGCCAGCAGTCCTTACAGGGGGCAAGAGACCCAGTACTTC	CASSPYRGQETQYF
few	-	TRBJ1-1	TRBV7-9	TGTGCCCTCGGTGGGCTCGGCACTGAAGCTTTCTTT	CALGGLGTEAFF
few	-	TRBJ2-7	TRBV3-1	TGTGCCAGCAGCCCTGGGGTCCACTTGGTCGAGCAGTACTTC	CASSPGVHLVEQYF
-	TRBD2	TRBJ2-1	TRBV11-2	TGTGCCAGCAGCTTAGTGGGGACTAGCGGGTTCTACAATGAGCAGTTCTTC	CASSLVGTSGFYNEQFF
-	-	TRBJ2-1	TRBV28	TGTGCCAGCACCAAACTCGGGGGGCCATACAATGAGCAGTTCTTC	CASTKLGGPYNEQFF
-	TRBD1	TRBJ2-2	TRBV20-1	TGCAGTGCTAGAGGGGACAGGGTGGTCACCGGGGAGCTGTTTTTT	CSARGDRVVTGELFF
few	-	TRBJ2-7	TRBV3-1	TGTGCCAGCAGCGACCTTCTGGGCAGCGAGCAGTACTTC	CASSDLLGSEQYF
few	-	TRBJ2-1	TRBV27	TGTGCCAGCAGTTTATCGTGGGGGTCCTACAATGAGCAGTTCTTC	CASSLSWGSYNEQFF
many	TRBD2	TRBJ2-1	TRBV10-3	TGTGCCATCGCCAGGACTAGCGGGAGGGCAAATGAGCAGTTCTTC	CAIARTSGRANEQFF
-	-	TRBJ1-4	TRBV20-1	TGCAGTGCTAGAGTCAGGTCCGCAACTAATGAAAAACTGTTTTTT	CSARVRSATNEKLFF
few	-	TRBJ1-2	TRBV7-9	TGTGCCAGCAGCATACAGCGCCTATCTCCCTATGGCTACACCTTC	CASSIQRLSPYGYTF
many	-	TRBJ1-5	TRBV20-1	TGCAGTGCTAGACCAGGGATGGGGAGCAATCAGCCCCAGCATTTT	CSARPGMGSNQPQHF
few	TRBD1	TRBJ1-1	TRBV2	TGTGCCAGCACAGGGAGGGGGCTAGTGAACACTGAAGCTTTCTTT	CASTGRGLVNTEAFF
few	TRBD1	TRBJ2-1	TRBV27	TGTGCCAGCAGTCCTGGTGGGCCAGGGGGCGATGAGCAGTTCTTC	CASSPGGPGGDEQFF
-	TRBD1	TRBJ1-1	TRBV28	TGTGCCAGCAGTCCCCGAGGGACAGGCCGTACTGAAGCTTTCTTT	CASSPRGTGRTEAFF
-	-	TRBJ1-5	TRBV12-3/TRBV12-4	TGTGCCAGCAGTATGGACAGTTACAATCAGCCCCAGCATTTT	CASSMDSYNQPQHF
few	-	TRBJ2-2	TRBV5-5	TGTGCCAGCAGCTCCCGGGACACAGACACCGGGGAGCTGTTTTTT	CASSSRDTDTGELFF
-	-	TRBJ1-5	TRBV7-2	TGTGCCAGCAGCTTAACAGCTCAGCCCCAGCATTTT	CASSLTAQPQHF
few	-	TRBJ2-3	TRBV2	TGTGCCAGCAGTGAATACAAGCTATCCACAGATACGCAGTATTTT	CASSEYKLSTDTQYF
few	-	TRBJ2-7	TRBV10-3	TGTGCCATCAGTGTAGAGACAGATTTTTACGAGCAGTACTTC	CAISVETDFYEQYF
-	-	TRBJ1-5	TRBV7-8	TGTGCCAACAGCTTAGCCGCAGGGGTCAATCAGCCCCAGCATTTT	CANSLAAGVNQPQHF
-	-	TRBJ1-1	TRBV9	TGTGCCAGCAGCGTAGAGTGGGGCCCTGAAGCTTTCTTT	CASSVEWGPEAFF
-	-	TRBJ2-3	TRBV2	TGTGCCAGCAGAGGATTCGATACGCAGTATTTT	CASRGFDTQYF
-	TRBD1	TRBJ1-1	TRBV5-6	TGTGCCAGCAGCTTGGGGCCGGGACAGCCTCTGAACACTGAAGCTTTCTTT	CASSLGPGQPLNTEAFF
few	-	TRBJ1-5	TRBV12-3/TRBV12-4	TGTGCCAGCAATAGGGACGGCCGCAATCAGCCCCAGCATTTT	CASNRDGRNQPQHF
-	-	TRBJ1-2	TRBV11-2	TGTGCCAGCAGCTTAGAAGTAGTACAGCCACTTAACTATGGCTACACCTTC	CASSLEVVQPLNYGYTF
many	TRBD2	TRBJ2-3	TRBV4-2	TGTGCCAGCAGCCTCCAACTAGCGGCCCGCACAGATACGCAGTATTTT	CASSLQLAARTDTQYF
-	TRBD1	TRBJ1-4	TRBV10-3	TGTGCCATCCGAGGAGAGCGACAGGGGGGTGAAAAACTGTTTTTT	CAIRGERQGGEKLFF
many	-	TRBJ1-2	TRBV3-1	TGTGCCAGCAGCCAAGGGCTGATCTATGGCTACACCTTC	CASSQGLIYGYTF
-	-	TRBJ2-1	TRBV2	TGTGCCAGCAGTGAACAGGGCGCACACGGTGAGCAGTTCTTC	CASSEQGAHGEQFF
few	-	TRBJ1-5	TRBV28	TGTGCCAGCAGTTTAGTAGGGCAGCCCCAGCATTTT	CASSLVGQPQHF
few	-	TRBJ1-2	TRBV3-1	TGTGCCAGCAGCCCGCAGGAGCGTACCTATGGCTACACCTTC	CASSPQERTYGYTF
-	TRBD1	TRBJ1-3	TRBV5-5	TGTGCCAGCAGCTTGGCAGGGGGACGGTCTGGAAACACCATATATTTT	CASSLAGGRSGNTIYF
many	-	TRBJ2-7	TRBV7-2	TGTGCCAGCAGCTTAGCCGGCAGGACCTACGAGCAGTACTTC	CASSLAGRTYEQYF
-	-	TRBJ2-7	TRBV20-1	TGCAGTGCTTATCACCCCTACGAGCAGTACTTC	CSAYHPYEQYF
-	-	TRBJ1-4	TRBV18	TGTGCCAGCTCACCAGGGGGCAGCGAAAAACTGTTTTTT	CASSPGGSEKLFF
many	TRBD1	TRBJ1-2	TRBV5-4	TGTGCCAGCAGCCGGGGAACTACAGGGGATAGGGGCTACACCTTC	CASSRGTTGDRGYTF
-	-	TRBJ2-7	TRBV15	TGTGCCACCAGTTGGGGCGGCTACGAGCAGTACTTC	CATSWGGYEQYF
few	-	TRBJ2-6	TRBV4-1	TGCGCCAGCAGCCCTGTTCCAGTCTCTGGGGCCAACGTCCTGACTTTC	CASSPVPVSGANVLTF
-	-	TRBJ2-1	TRBV20-1	TGCAGTGCTAGAAATCCCAGCTCCTACAATGAGCAGTTCTTC	CSARNPSSYNEQFF
few	-	TRBJ1-6	TRBV11-2	TGTGCCAGCAGCTACCGGGGCGTCAGAAACTTT	CASSYRGVRNF
few	-	TRBJ1-1	TRBV6-4	TGTGCCAGCAGTGCACAGAGGAACACTGAAGCTTTCTTT	CASSAQRNTEAFF
many	TRBD2	TRBJ2-1	TRBV19	TGTGCCAGCAAAACTAGCGGGCTCTCCAATGAGCAGTTCTTC	CASKTSGLSNEQFF
-	-	TRBJ2-2	TRBV12-3/TRBV12-4	TGTGCCAGCAGTTACAGGTCACCGAACACCGGGGAGCTGTTTTTT	CASSYRSPNTGELFF
few	TRBD1	TRBJ1-6	TRBV4-1	TGCGCCAGCAGCCAACCGGGACAGGCGATAAATTCACCCCTCCACTTT	CASSQPGQAINSPLHF
-	-	TRBJ1-1	TRBV6-1	TGTGCCAGCAGTGAAGCAGGGGCCAAAAATACTGAAGCTTTCTTT	CASSEAGAKNTEAFF
-	-	TRBJ2-1	TRBV6-2/TRBV6-3	TGTGCCAGCAGCCTCTCGGACTCCATAAGTGAGCAGTTCTTC	CASSLSDSISEQFF
-	-	TRBJ1-4	TRBV11-2	TGTGCCAGCAGCTTAGTGCTCCAGCCCAATGAAAAACTGTTTTTT	CASSLVLQPNEKLFF
-	TRBD2	TRBJ2-5	TRBV28	TGTGCCAGCAGTTTCCAGTTCGTCCCTAGCGGGACGGAGACCCAGTACTTC	CASSFQFVPSGTETQYF
-	-	TRBJ1-6	TRBV5-1	TGCGCCAGCAGCTTGGCGCGAGGGAGGGGAGGAAATTCACCCCTCCACTTT	CASSLARGRGGNSPLHF
-	-	TRBJ2-5	TRBV12-3/TRBV12-4	TGTGCCAGCAGTTACCCGGGGGGCTCTGGGGAGACCCAGTACTTC	CASSYPGGSGETQYF
few	-	TRBJ2-3	TRBV15	TGTGCCACCAGGGGGGCAGATACGCAGTATTTT	CATRGADTQYF
many	-	TRBJ2-1	TRBV11-2	TGTGCCAGCAGCTTAGGGGGAGCAGGGTACAATGAGCAGTTCTTC	CASSLGGAGYNEQFF